This T cell receptor (beta chain) was documented in a study of blood T cell repertoires in COVID-19. Whole-study context: Collection of acute and convalescent COVID-19 samples took place in the United States, Italy and Spain. The analysed material was cDNA or gDNA that came from T cells, B-cell-depleted T cells, or PBMCs.

Only in-frame clones appear in the TCRdb table, and some are missing; sequencing was by immunoSEQ multiplex PCR. The top ten hold around 0.8% of the sample, which has some 270,000 clones, more than 85% seen once. V was cut by 5 bases and J by 3 bases, with 8 bases left in between. The CDR3 consists of 13 residues. Specimen: peripheral blood. The rearrangement joins TRBV12-3 or TRBV12-4 to TRBJ1-5; D ambiguous. The sequence was collected from a man younger than 40 with acute or convalescent COVID-19. CDR3: CASSLPNNQPQHF. CDR3 in DNA: TGTGCCAGCAGTCTCCCTAACAATCAGCCCCAGCATTTT.